Below are 20 T cell receptor beta chains sequenced from a single sample in a study of OX40 agonist ivuxolimab in advanced cancers. Repertoires were generated with immunoSEQ multiplex PCR, while TCRdb's copy carries only in-frame clones and drops some. The sample includes tens of thousands of clones, 80% of them seen just once. The sequencing here drew on CD4+ or CD8+ T cells sorted from blood, taken in a trial of the OX40 agonist ivuxolimab. These TCRs come from an adult with an advanced solid tumor such as melanoma, head and neck, liver or kidney cancer.

The rearrangement links TRBV5-8 to TRBJ2-7; maybe TRBD1 (6 bases). In germline, CDR1 is SGHTS, CDR2 YDEGEE. V was trimmed by 0 bases and J by 3 bases, leaving 7 bases between them. The CDR3 runs 13 residues. The DNA for the CDR3 is TGTGCCAGCAGCTTGGGACAGGACTACGAGCAGTACTTC. Translating gives CASSLGQDYEQYF.

There are a few counts of this clone. The gene calls are TRBV5-1 and TRBJ2-5, with D hard to call. The V and J ends lost 0 bases and 5 bases respectively, with 8 bases between them. Germline V gene sequence: CDR1 SGHRS, CDR2 YFSETQ. The CDR3 spans 13 residues. CDR3 nucleotide sequence: TGCGCCAGCAGCTTGGCCTTTGTGGAGACCCAGTACTTC. Protein product: CASSLAFVETQYF.

The chain uses TRBV15 and TRBJ1-5; the D is unclear. Trimming removed 6 bases from V and 0 bases from J, with 6 bases in between. The CDR3 is made up of 13 amino acids. Germline CDR1 and CDR2: LNHNV and YYDKDF (reference sequence). The CDR3, as DNA: TGTGCCACCAGACCGAATAGCAATCAGCCCCAGCATTTT. It is translated as CATRPNSNQPQHF.

The J gene is TRBJ2-1, the V gene TRBV15, with 8 nucleotides matching TRBD2. The germline CDR1 and CDR2 sequences are LNHNV and YYDKDF (reference sequence). CDR3 size: 16 residues. With V trimmed by 1 base and J by 8 bases, 10 bases remained unmatched. CDR3 loop: CATSRGWRGALDEQFF. Written as DNA, the CDR3 is TGTGCCACCAGCAGAGGGTGGCGGGGGGCCTTGGATGAGCAGTTCTTC.

This clone was detected only a few times. Here the CDR3 reads CASSQEGMKVGLHTF. As DNA, the CDR3 is TGCGCCAGCAGCCAAGAGGGTATGAAGGTGGGTCTACACACCTTC. The V gene is TRBV4-1, the J gene TRBJ1-2; D uncertain. The CDR3 spans 15 residues. Trimming cost V 0 bases and J 12 bases, with 20 bases left between them. Per the germline V gene, CDR1 is MGHRA and CDR2 is YSYEKL.

The CDR3 loop is CASSHLQGSNTGELFF. The CDR3 nucleotides read TGCGCCAGCAGCCACCTTCAGGGCTCGAACACCGGGGAGCTGTTTTTT. This chain joins TRBV4-1 and TRBJ2-2, with a possible D match to TRBD1 (5 bases). Trimming left V 3 bases short and J 0 bases short, with 11 bases between. Germline loops: CDR1 MGHRA, CDR2 YSYEKL. CDR3 length equals 16 residues.

The chain couples TRBV4-1 to TRBJ2-7; possible D gene TRBD2, 6 bases. The CDR3 is made up of 13 amino acids. The germline gives CDR1 MGHRA, CDR2 YSYEKL. V lost 3 bases, J lost 2 bases, and 8 bases lay in between. In DNA, the CDR3 is TGCGCCAGCAGCCAGGGACTCCCCTACGAGCAGTACTTC. Amino acids: CASSQGLPYEQYF.

J is TRBJ1-2 and V is TRBV15; unclear D gene. The CDR3 runs 12 residues. The germline CDR1 and CDR2 sequences are LNHNV and YYDKDF (reference sequence). The germline V and J ends were trimmed by 3 bases and 6 bases, with 8 bases remaining between them. The DNA for the CDR3 is TGTGCCACCAGCAGGGGCCCGGATGGCTACACCTTC. This encodes CATSRGPDGYTF.

This chain joins TRBV2 and TRBJ2-3; 8 bases are shared with TRBD2. This CDR3 comprises 15 residues. Losses at the gene ends were 2 bases for V and 2 bases for J; bases not matched to a gene: 3. CDR1 and CDR2 (germline): SNHLY, FYNNEI. The CDR3 DNA reads TGTGCCAGCAGTGAACCGGGGGGGGCCACAGATACGCAGTATTTT. It encodes CASSEPGGATDTQYF.

The V and J genes are TRBV7-2 and TRBJ2-3; D uncertain. This CDR3 region has 14 residues. Trimming took 5 bases from V and 10 from J, leaving 19 bases between them. The germline V gene encodes CDR1 SGHTA and CDR2 FQGNSA. CDR3 sequence reads: CASSPGSPSMAQYF. The CDR3 DNA reads TGTGCCAGCAGCCCGGGCAGTCCCAGCATGGCGCAGTATTTT. Full variable domain (outside the CDR3, taken from reference TRBV7-2 and TRBJ2-3): GAGVSQSPSNKVTEKGKDVELRCDPISGHTALYWYRQSLGQGLEFLIYFQGNSAPDKSGLPSDRFSAERTGGSVSTLTIQRTQQEDSAVYLCASSPGSPSMAQYFGPGTRLTVL.

There are a few counts of this clone. The rearrangement links TRBV7-2 to TRBJ1-5; D gene uncertain. Per the germline V gene, CDR1 is SGHTA and CDR2 is FQGNSA. Between the trimmed V and J ends, which lost 1 base and 3 bases, there was a span of 10 bases. The CDR3 has 15 amino acids. As DNA, the CDR3 is TGTGCCAGCAGCTTAGAGCACGGTCCCAATCAGCCCCAGCATTTT. Protein product: CASSLEHGPNQPQHF.

The chain carries TRBV7-2 and TRBJ1-5; 7 bases match TRBD1. The CDR3 sequence is 16 residues long. J lost 2 bases, V lost 5 bases, and 9 bases had no gene match. From germline, CDR1 is SGHTA and CDR2 FQGNSA. The DNA for the CDR3 is TGTGCCAGCAGCGCTAGGGGAGGGACAGGCAATCAGCCCCAGCATTTT. Its protein is CASSARGGTGNQPQHF.

The chain couples TRBV4-3 to TRBJ2-3; TRBD2 agrees at 10 bases. The CDR3 is 13 residues long. Trimming at V came to 8 bases and at J to 5 bases, leaving 4 bases not matched to a gene. CDR1 is LGHNA, CDR2 YSLEER, per germline. Here the CDR3 reads CASAWTSGDTQYF. CDR3 sequence (DNA): TGCGCCAGCGCATGGACTAGCGGAGATACGCAGTATTTT.

The CDR3 DNA reads as TGTGCCAGCAGCCTAGGGCTGGGACCGACTGAAGCTTTCTTT. Its translation: CASSLGLGPTEAFF. J is TRBJ1-1 and V is TRBV7-2, with D tentatively TRBD1 (5 bases). The CDR3 consists of 14 residues. Germline V CDR1 and CDR2: SGHTA, FQGNSA. The V end was cut by 5 bases, the J end by 5 bases, with 15 bases between. The full variable domain, its missing parts supplied by reference TRBV7-2 and TRBJ1-1, is GAGVSQSPSNKVTEKGKDVELRCDPISGHTALYWYRQSLGQGLEFLIYFQGNSAPDKSGLPSDRFSAERTGGSVSTLTIQRTQQEDSAVYLCASSLGLGPTEAFFGQGTRLTVV.

This clone was observed a single time. V is TRBV18 and J is TRBJ1-1, with 10 bases that match TRBD1. Germline trimming cut 4 bases from V and 8 bases from J; bases unmatched to any gene: 7. Germline lookup yields CDR1 KGHSH and CDR2 LQKENI. This CDR3 has 14 amino acids. CDR3 region: CASSLRDRGSEAFF. The CDR3 coding sequence is TGTGCCAGCTCACTCCGGGACAGGGGTTCGGAAGCTTTCTTT.

V gene TRBV5-6 combines with J gene TRBJ1-6; no firm D call. This CDR3 has 12 residues. Between the trimmed V and J ends, which lost 0 bases and 11 bases, there was a span of 6 bases. CDR1 is SGHDT and CDR2 is YYEEEE in the germline V gene. The CDR3, as DNA: TGTGCCAGCAGCTTGGATTTCGCACCCCTCCACTTT. It codes for CASSLDFAPLHF.

The gene calls are TRBV28 and TRBJ1-2, with a possible D match to TRBD1 (5 bases). Germline V gene sequence: CDR1 MDHEN, CDR2 SYDVKM. The ends were cut back, 2 bases at V and 8 bases at J, with 12 bases in the middle. The CDR3 consists of 13 residues. CDR3 protein: CASSLPGFRGYTF. The CDR3 DNA follows: TGTGCCAGCAGTTTACCAGGGTTTCGGGGCTACACCTTC.

J is TRBJ2-7 and V is TRBV21-1; the table's TRBD1 call for D was not verified on the DNA. TRBV21-1 is an annotated pseudogene. The CDR3 contains 15 residues. CDR3: CAGKFKRQLSYEQYF. CDR3 sequence (DNA): TGTGCCGGAAAATTTAAAAGACAGCTTTCCTACGAGCAGTACTTC.

The J gene is TRBJ1-2, the V gene TRBV27, with D uncertain. The V gene lost 3 bases and the J gene lost 6 bases, with 5 bases spanning the gap. The CDR3 extends over 11 amino acids. Germline V gene data show CDR1 as MNHEY and CDR2 as SMNVEV (reference sequence). Written as DNA, the CDR3 is TGTGCCAGCAGTTTCCTACATGGCTACACCTTC. It translates to CASSFLHGYTF.

In nucleotides, the CDR3 is TGTGCCATCAGTGAGTCAGGGAGACTAGTGACCGGGGAGCTGTTTTTT. This encodes CAISESGRLVTGELFF. V is TRBV10-3 and J is TRBJ2-2; a weak D match, TRBD2 (6 bases). The V end lost 0 bases, the J end lost 5 bases, and 13 bases lay between the germline ends. Germline CDR1 ENHRY, CDR2 SYGVKD. The CDR3 contains 16 residues.